The clone carrying this T cell receptor (beta chain) was observed once. This sample was included in a study of control samples from healthy donors and cancer patients. The length of the CDR3 is 14 residues. V was pared by 2 bases and J by 2 bases, with 10 bases between. Germline V gene sequence: CDR1 MNHEY, CDR2 SVGEGT. Profiled with immunoSEQ multiplex PCR; TCRdb holds only in-frame clones, not every one. The sample contains tens of thousands of clones, approximately 89% of which appear only once. This receptor was obtained from a man aged 50 or older in good health. This chain links TRBV6-2 or TRBV6-3 with TRBJ2-7, with D perhaps given as TRBD1 or TRBD2 (5 bases each). Material for sequencing was blood. The chain's CDR3 is CASSYAGTTYEQYF. The CDR3 DNA sequence: TGTGCCAGCAGTTACGCAGGGACCACCTACGAGCAGTACTTC.